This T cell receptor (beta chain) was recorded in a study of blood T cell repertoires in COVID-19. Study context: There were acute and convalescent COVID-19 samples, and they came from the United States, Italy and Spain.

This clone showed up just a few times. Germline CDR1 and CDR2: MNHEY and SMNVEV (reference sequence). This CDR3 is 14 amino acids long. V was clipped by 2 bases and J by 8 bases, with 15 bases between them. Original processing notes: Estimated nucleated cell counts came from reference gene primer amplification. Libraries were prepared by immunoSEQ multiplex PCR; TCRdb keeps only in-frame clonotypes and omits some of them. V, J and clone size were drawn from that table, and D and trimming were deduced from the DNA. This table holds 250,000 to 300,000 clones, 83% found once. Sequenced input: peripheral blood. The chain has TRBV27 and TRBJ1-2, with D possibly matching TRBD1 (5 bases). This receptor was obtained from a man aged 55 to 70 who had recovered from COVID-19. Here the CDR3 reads CASSLDPGSSGYTF. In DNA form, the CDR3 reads TGTGCCAGCAGTTTAGACCCAGGGTCCTCCGGCTACACCTTC.